The entry below gives a single T cell receptor beta chain sequence along with its context. Its antigen is currently unknown. This sample is drawn from a study of response to subunit inactivated influenza vaccine. Points from the study as a whole: The authors offered the suggestion that each seasonal influenza vaccination recruits few new T cells.

Deletions cut 7 bases from V and 1 base from J, with 18 bases between. This CDR3 region has 16 residues. CDR1 MNHEY and CDR2 SVGEGT come from the germline V gene. TCRdb redid the calling of the RT-PCR reads with MiXCR, one entry per CDR3 protein. This sample has 500,000 to 600,000 distinct CDR3 sequences, with more than 15% found just once. This TCR was recovered from a man between 50 and 69 years old who received an inactivated influenza vaccine. The chain joins TRBV6-2 or TRBV6-3 to TRBJ2-3; D is perhaps TRBD2 (6 bases). The starting material was CD4+ T cells sorted from PBMCs, obtained around 25 months after vaccination. Here the CDR3 reads CASTSPLTSRTDTQYF. The CDR3 DNA follows: TGTGCCAGCACCTCGCCCCTAACTAGCCGCACAGATACGCAGTATTTT.